The rows below give T cell receptor beta chains drawn from one sample of a study of T cell changes during pregnancy in multiple sclerosis. Here immunoSEQ multiplex PCR was the method, and the copy in TCRdb shows in-frame clones only, minus some. The data contain under 110,000 clones, about 90% of them singletons. This sample comprised peripheral blood, obtained before pregnancy. These receptors originate from a female donor with multiple sclerosis, enrolled in a pregnancy study. Each CDR3 is given with its conserved first and last residue. D genes are given only for firm matches. Size is stated for part of the rows, as once, few or many counts, or as a class when the clone is expanded.

len: 15
v_gene: TRBV27
j_gene: TRBJ1-5
abundance: .
d_gene: TRBD1
CDR3aa: CASRPGQHSNQPQHF
CDR3nt: TGTGCCAGTCGGCCGGGACAGCATAGCAATCAGCCCCAGCATTTT

len: 11
v_gene: TRBV27
j_gene: TRBJ2-5
abundance: .
d_gene: .
CDR3aa: CASSFLETQYF
CDR3nt: TGTGCCAGCAGTTTTCTTGAGACCCAGTACTTC

len: 15
v_gene: TRBV5-6
j_gene: TRBJ2-7
abundance: .
d_gene: TRBD2
CDR3aa: CASSLGLAGSYEQYF
CDR3nt: TGTGCCAGCAGCTTGGGACTAGCGGGAAGCTACGAGCAGTACTTC

len: 15
v_gene: TRBV28
j_gene: TRBJ1-5
abundance: .
d_gene: .
CDR3aa: CASSLTRASNQPQHF
CDR3nt: TGTGCCAGCAGTTTAACCAGGGCGAGCAATCAGCCCCAGCATTTT

len: 15
v_gene: TRBV9
j_gene: TRBJ2-7
abundance: .
d_gene: .
CDR3aa: CASSPRHEMTYEQYF
CDR3nt: TGTGCCAGCAGCCCACGACACGAGATGACCTACGAGCAGTACTTC

len: 14
v_gene: TRBV7-9
j_gene: TRBJ2-3
abundance: few
d_gene: .
CDR3aa: CASSPGGTADTQYF
CDR3nt: TGTGCCAGCAGCCCAGGCGGGACGGCAGATACGCAGTATTTT

len: 15
v_gene: TRBV18
j_gene: TRBJ2-7
abundance: .
d_gene: TRBD1
CDR3aa: CASSPKGQGMYEQYF
CDR3nt: TGTGCCAGCTCACCAAAGGGACAGGGTATGTACGAGCAGTACTTC

len: 16
v_gene: TRBV6-6
j_gene: TRBJ2-3
abundance: .
d_gene: .
CDR3aa: CASSYDGGQRTDTQYF
CDR3nt: TGTGCCAGCAGTTACGACGGCGGCCAACGCACAGATACGCAGTATTTT

len: 20
v_gene: TRBV7-2
j_gene: TRBJ2-1
abundance: .
d_gene: TRBD2
CDR3aa: CASSLAMGRTSGRSYNEQFF
CDR3nt: TGTGCCAGCAGCTTAGCAATGGGGAGGACTAGCGGGAGGTCCTACAATGAGCAGTTCTTC

len: 14
v_gene: TRBV2
j_gene: TRBJ1-1
abundance: .
d_gene: .
CDR3aa: CASVRTFMNTEAFF
CDR3nt: TGTGCCAGTGTGCGGACTTTCATGAACACTGAAGCTTTCTTT

len: 12
v_gene: TRBV2
j_gene: TRBJ2-7
abundance: .
d_gene: .
CDR3aa: CASRETSYEQYF
CDR3nt: TGTGCCAGCAGAGAAACTTCCTACGAGCAGTACTTC

len: 16
v_gene: TRBV5-6
j_gene: TRBJ2-7
abundance: .
d_gene: TRBD1
CDR3aa: CASSDRGRISSYEQYF
CDR3nt: TGTGCCAGCAGTGACAGGGGGCGGATTAGCTCCTACGAGCAGTACTTC

len: 13
v_gene: TRBV7-9
j_gene: TRBJ2-7
abundance: once
d_gene: .
CDR3aa: CASSLWGGYEQYF
CDR3nt: TGTGCCAGCAGCTTATGGGGAGGCTACGAGCAGTACTTC

len: 12
v_gene: TRBV10-3
j_gene: TRBJ2-7
abundance: .
d_gene: TRBD1
CDR3aa: CAIGDSSYEQYF
CDR3nt: TGTGCCATAGGGGACAGCTCCTACGAGCAGTACTTC

len: 16
v_gene: TRBV5-1
j_gene: TRBJ2-5
abundance: .
d_gene: TRBD2
CDR3aa: CASSLGLAGSQETQYF
CDR3nt: TGCGCCAGCAGCCTCGGACTAGCGGGGTCCCAAGAGACCCAGTACTTC

len: 15
v_gene: TRBV4-1
j_gene: TRBJ2-2
abundance: .
d_gene: TRBD1
CDR3aa: CASEVRQGGSGELFF
CDR3nt: TGCGCCAGCGAAGTACGACAGGGGGGGAGCGGGGAGCTGTTTTTT

len: 16
v_gene: TRBV9
j_gene: TRBJ1-1
abundance: .
d_gene: .
CDR3aa: CASSATGQSWNTEAFF
CDR3nt: TGTGCCAGCAGCGCGACCGGACAAAGTTGGAACACTGAAGCTTTCTTT

len: 14
v_gene: TRBV5-4
j_gene: TRBJ1-1
abundance: .
d_gene: .
CDR3aa: CASSWGNAAGQAFF
CDR3nt: TGTGCCAGCAGCTGGGGGAATGCAGCGGGGCAAGCTTTCTTT

len: 14
v_gene: TRBV9
j_gene: TRBJ2-2
abundance: .
d_gene: .
CDR3aa: CASSVAAGSGELFF
CDR3nt: TGTGCCAGCAGCGTAGCTGCGGGGTCCGGGGAGCTGTTTTTT

len: 18
v_gene: TRBV21-1
j_gene: TRBJ2-5
abundance: .
d_gene: .
CDR3aa: CASSRLGGTSGRGETQYF
CDR3nt: TGTGCCAGCAGCAGGCTGGGCGGGACTAGCGGGAGGGGGGAGACCCAGTACTTC

len: 15
v_gene: TRBV2
j_gene: TRBJ2-2
abundance: .
d_gene: .
CDR3aa: CASVPVGTNTGELFF
CDR3nt: TGTGCCAGCGTCCCGGTAGGGACAAACACCGGGGAGCTGTTTTTT

len: 14
v_gene: TRBV6-5
j_gene: TRBJ2-7
abundance: .
d_gene: TRBD2
CDR3aa: CASSLLAGADGQYF
CDR3nt: TGTGCCAGCAGTCTCCTAGCGGGAGCTGACGGGCAGTACTTC

len: 14
v_gene: TRBV2
j_gene: TRBJ2-1
abundance: .
d_gene: TRBD2
CDR3aa: CASSLLAGWNEQFF
CDR3nt: TGTGCCAGCAGTTTACTAGCGGGTTGGAATGAGCAGTTCTTC

len: 13
v_gene: TRBV28
j_gene: TRBJ1-2
abundance: .
d_gene: .
CDR3aa: CASSGGGDYGYTF
CDR3nt: TGTGCCAGCAGCGGGGGAGGAGACTATGGCTACACCTTC